A single sample gave rise to the 20 T cell receptor beta chains below, sequenced in a study of post-analysis software for immune sequencing data. Study-wide results and caveats: TRBV5-6, TRBV5-1 and TRBV20-1 belonged to a set of roughly 5 TRBV segments that were more frequent in patients than controls.

No antigen has been assigned to these receptors. Unique molecular identifiers were built into the TCR beta cDNA libraries. One entry per CDR3 protein, called by TCRdb with MiXCR from the PCR reads. The table shows some 370,000 distinct CDR3 sequences, with approximately 33% occurring only once. The sequenced sample consisted of blood. The source is a girl aged 5-17 years with multiple sclerosis.

This clonotype was counted only a few times. The V and J genes are TRBV27 and TRBJ2-4, with D perhaps TRBD2 (5 bases). The J call may be mistaken, given a closer DNA end match to TRBJ2-7. CDR1 and CDR2 (germline): MNHEY, SMNVEV (reference sequence). The CDR3 sequence is 14 residues long. CDR3 nucleotides: TGTGCCAGCAGCCGAAGCGGACGTAGATACGAGCAGTACTTC. This gives the protein CASSRSGRRYEQYF.

V gene TRBV7-2 combines with J gene TRBJ2-2, with 7 bases aligning to TRBD2. There are 17 residues in the CDR3. Germline values: CDR1 SGHTA, CDR2 FQGNSA. V was pared by 1 base and J by 8 bases, with 13 bases of the junction left unmatched. The CDR3 spells CASSLGVAGTNLGELFF. Here the CDR3 DNA reads TGTGCCAGCAGCTTAGGTGTAGCGGGTACCAATTTGGGGGAGCTGTTTTTT.

This clonotype showed up many times. The chain has TRBV18 and TRBJ2-1; TRBD1 aligns across 7 bases. CDR1 and CDR2 (germline): KGHSH, LQKENI. V lost 5 bases and J lost 7; bases outside the gene matches: 2. This CDR3 has 12 residues. The CDR3 region has the DNA TGTGCCAGCTCAAGACAGGGTAATGAGCAGTTCTTC. The encoded protein is CASSRQGNEQFF.

The chain recombines TRBV20-1 with TRBJ1-2; 8 nucleotides match TRBD1. The germline V gene encodes CDR1 DFQATT and CDR2 SNEGSKA (reference sequence). The CDR3 covers 12 residues. Trimming at V came to 6 bases and at J to 8 bases, leaving 8 bases not matched to a gene. This CDR3 is CSAPGGAGGYTF. The CDR3 bases are TGCAGTGCCCCAGGGGGCGCGGGCGGCTACACCTTC.

This clonotype was counted between two and nine times. The chain joins TRBV6-2 or TRBV6-3 to TRBJ2-7, with a weak D call TRBD2 (6 bases). Trimming took 8 bases from V and 6 from J, leaving 20 bases between them. This CDR3 has 14 residues. Looked up from germline, CDR1 is MNHEY and CDR2 is SVGEGT. The CDR3 protein is CASATIRGLFEQYF. CDR3 nucleotide sequence: TGTGCCAGCGCAACCATTCGGGGACTCTTCGAGCAGTACTTC.

V usage is TRBV20-1 and J usage is TRBJ1-5; D perhaps matches TRBD1 (6 bases). The CDR3 is made up of 11 amino acids. V dropped 3 bases and J dropped 7 bases, with 7 bases sitting between them. Germline values: CDR1 DFQATT, CDR2 SNEGSKA (reference sequence). For the CDR3, the DNA is TGCAGTGCTAGCAGGGGACAGCCCCAGCATTTT. As protein: CSASRGQPQHF.

This clonotype was found a few times. The chain carries TRBV13 and TRBJ2-5, with 12 positions matching TRBD2. V was pared by 5 bases and J by 4 bases, with 8 bases of the junction left unmatched. The CDR3 runs to 16 residues. From germline, CDR1 is PRHDT and CDR2 FYEKMQ (reference sequence). The CDR3 sequence: CASSQTSGGQGETQYF. CDR3 nucleotide sequence: TGTGCCAGCAGCCAGACTAGCGGGGGCCAGGGAGAGACCCAGTACTTC.

The chain couples TRBV5-1 to TRBJ2-5; D is possibly TRBD1 or TRBD2 (6 bases each). Germline V lookup: CDR1 SGHRS, CDR2 YFSETQ. The germline V and J ends were trimmed by 4 bases and 1 base, with 14 bases remaining between them. The CDR3 covers 15 residues. For the CDR3, the DNA is TGCGCCAGCAGCCCAGTATCGGGGGCCCAAGAGACCCAGTACTTC. Translated, it gives CASSPVSGAQETQYF.

A few counts support this clonotype. The chain has TRBV27 and TRBJ1-2; TRBD1 might be the D (5 bases). Trimming stripped 7 bases from V and 6 bases from J, with 24 bases between. This CDR3 has 16 amino acids. The germline CDR1 and CDR2 sequences are MNHEY and SMNVEV (reference sequence). The CDR3 nucleotides read TGTGCCAGCAAGGCCCAGGGAAGGTTGCAAAGGGATGGCTACACCTTC. This sequence encodes CASKAQGRLQRDGYTF.

The V and J genes are TRBV3-1 and TRBJ1-4; a possible D gene is TRBD1 (5 bases). The CDR3 totals 14 residues. V lost 2 bases to trimming and J lost 8 bases, with 12 bases between them. Germline V gene sequence: CDR1 LGHDT, CDR2 YNNKEL (reference sequence). CDR3 sequence (DNA): TGTGCCAGCAGCCAACAGGGATGGCACGAAAAACTGTTTTTT. It encodes CASSQQGWHEKLFF.

The chain combines TRBV7-2 with TRBJ2-1; D unclear. The V end was cut by 1 base, the J end by 6 bases, with 10 bases between. The CDR3 extends over 14 amino acids. Germline CDR1 reads SGHTA; CDR2 reads FQGNSA. The CDR3 bases are TGTGCCAGCAGCTTAGGGACGGTCACCAATGAGCAGTTCTTC. Protein: CASSLGTVTNEQFF.

This clonotype has more than one count but fewer than ten. The CDR3 bases are TGTGCCAGCAGTGATGAGGACAGGGAGGATGAAAAACTGTTTTTT. Amino acid sequence: CASSDEDREDEKLFF. J is TRBJ1-4 and V is TRBV2; 8 nucleotides align to TRBD1. CDR3 length: 15 amino acids. CDR1 SNHLY and CDR2 FYNNEI come from the germline V gene. Losses at the gene ends were 3 bases for V and 6 bases for J; bases not matched to a gene: 6.

The chain is built from TRBV30 and TRBJ2-5; D remains unclear. The last part of the DNA fits TRBJ2-7 better; the J call may be wrong. The CDR3 runs 11 residues. From germline, CDR1 is GTSNPN and CDR2 SVGIG (reference sequence). The CDR3 here is CACHDRVEQYF. CDR3 bases: TGTGCCTGCCACGACCGTGTCGAGCAGTACTTC.

The V and J genes are TRBV28 and TRBJ2-5, with D maybe TRBD2 (7 bases). Germline CDR1 reads MDHEN; CDR2 reads SYDVKM. This CDR3 has 15 residues. Trimming shortened V by 4 bases and J by 3 bases, and 15 bases separated the two germline ends. The CDR3 nucleotides read TGTGCCAGCAGTTGGCCCGTAGGGGGGGAAGAGACCCAGTACTTC. Translation: CASSWPVGGEETQYF.

The chain couples TRBV6-2 or TRBV6-3 to TRBJ1-5, with D unclear. Trimming removed 2 bases from V and 2 bases from J, with 7 bases in between. The CDR3 has 14 amino acids. The germline V gene has CDR1 MNHEY and CDR2 SVGEGT. The DNA for the CDR3 is TGTGCCAGCAGTTACGGATATGGCAATCAGCCCCAGCATTTT. It encodes CASSYGYGNQPQHF.

The rearrangement links TRBV3-1 to TRBJ2-1; 9 nucleotides align to TRBD1. The CDR3 consists of 15 residues. The junction had 8 bases not matched to a gene; V was cut back by 4 bases and J by 7 bases. Germline CDR1 LGHDT, CDR2 YNNKEL (reference sequence). The CDR3 spells CASSRISGTGNEQFF. As DNA, the CDR3 is TGTGCCAGCAGCCGCATATCCGGGACAGGGAATGAGCAGTTCTTC.

This clonotype has just one count. This rearrangement joins TRBV28 to TRBJ1-2; D not resolved. V was pared by 5 bases and J by 5 bases, with 18 bases between. The CDR3 contains 15 residues. Germline assignment: CDR1 MDHEN and CDR2 SYDVKM. Here the CDR3 reads CASSASPVPGYGYTF. The CDR3 nucleotides are TGTGCCAGCAGTGCGTCCCCCGTCCCTGGGTATGGCTACACCTTC.

This clonotype has only a few counts. The chain employs TRBV5-1 and TRBJ1-1; D may be TRBD1 (6 bases). The CDR3 contains 16 residues. The germline gives CDR1 SGHRS, CDR2 YFSETQ. Trimming removed 1 base from V and 0 bases from J, with 13 bases in between. This CDR3 is CASSLWQGLMNTEAFF. The CDR3 nucleotides read TGCGCCAGCAGCTTGTGGCAGGGGTTAATGAACACTGAAGCTTTCTTT.

The sample holds a few counts of this clonotype. The CDR3 DNA is TGTGCCAGCAGCCCCTACGGGCGGGGGGGCCAAGATGAGCAGTTCTTC. Its protein is CASSPYGRGGQDEQFF. V is TRBV7-6 and J is TRBJ2-1; 9 bases align to TRBD2. The trim removed 5 bases at V and 8 bases at J, leaving 13 bases unmatched. The CDR3 has 16 residues. The germline V gene has CDR1 SGHVS and CDR2 FNYEAQ.

The chain carries TRBV10-3 and TRBJ2-7; the match to TRBD1 covers 9 bases. V lost 10 bases, J lost 3 bases, and 7 bases stayed unmatched. CDR1 and CDR2 from the germline V gene are ENHRY and SYGVKD. This CDR3 is 13 amino acids long. The CDR3 bases are TGTGCCACCCGAAGGGACAGGGACTACGAGCAGTACTTC. It translates to CATRRDRDYEQYF.